These 22 T cell receptor beta chains originate from one sample sequenced in a study of shared clonotypes between healthy human individuals (dated by TCRdb to 2019 to 2021). CD8 naive samples consisted of CD45RO-negative cells that were positively selected for CCR7, yielding a CD45RA+CCR7+ population without TemRA cells. The library relied on the immunoSEQ multiplex PCR assay. This immuneACCESS table, as held by TCRdb, lists in-frame sequences with V and J called but not all clones. Of the missing ones, under half trace to an unresolved V gene in checked studies; the others have no known cause. The table for this sample lists around 700,000 clones; about 91% of them were counted only once. In total, the top ten clones hold more than 20% of the sample. The sequenced sample consisted of naive CD8+ T cells sorted from blood. The cell subset or site label, read with the paper, signifies: CD45RA+CCR7+. These receptors were collected from a man under 40 in good health.

The genes are TRBV10-3 and TRBJ2-7, with 9 bases fitting TRBD2. The ends lost 3 bases at V and 3 bases at J; junction bases unmatched: 9. Germline CDR1 reads ENHRY; CDR2 reads SYGVKD. The CDR3 is 16 amino acids. The chain's CDR3 is CAISDPLGLASYEQYF. Written as DNA, the CDR3 is TGTGCCATCAGTGACCCTCTGGGACTAGCTAGCTACGAGCAGTACTTC.

The chain uses TRBV7-9 and TRBJ2-1; D gene ambiguous. The CDR3 loop spans 17 amino acids. Germline V gives CDR1 SEHNR, CDR2 FQNEAQ (reference sequence). V was cut by 3 bases and J by 2 bases, with 17 bases left in between. The CDR3 sequence is CASSFPTVTKAYNEQFF. The CDR3 DNA is TGTGCCAGCAGCTTCCCTACAGTAACTAAGGCCTACAATGAGCAGTTCTTC.

The chain uses TRBV10-3 and TRBJ2-5, with 9 bases identical to TRBD2. With V trimmed by 1 base and J by 2 bases, 5 bases remained unmatched. CDR1 and CDR2 from the germline V gene are ENHRY and SYGVKD. CDR3 length equals 16 residues. CDR3: CAISEWGLALQETQYF. DNA of the CDR3: TGTGCCATCAGTGAGTGGGGACTAGCCCTGCAAGAGACCCAGTACTTC.

This sequence joins TRBV4-3 and TRBJ2-6; 9 bases are shared with TRBD1. Trimming took 0 bases from V and 4 from J; bases not matched to a gene: 13. The CDR3 has 20 amino acids. In germline, CDR1 is LGHNA, CDR2 YSLEER. CDR3 amino acids: CASSQDLLGTGLAGANVLTF. CDR3 DNA sequence: TGCGCCAGCAGCCAAGATTTGTTGGGGACAGGGTTAGCCGGGGCCAACGTCCTGACTTTC.

This chain joins TRBV7-2 and TRBJ2-1, with 12 bases aligning to TRBD2. The CDR3 has 15 residues. Germline CDR1 reads SGHTA; CDR2 reads FQGNSA. Trimming removed 1 base from V and 8 bases from J; junction bases left unmatched: 3. For the CDR3, the DNA is TGTGCCAGCAGCTTAGTTCTAGCGGGAGGGTATGAGCAGTTCTTC. Amino acid sequence: CASSLVLAGGYEQFF.

The chain has TRBV11-2 and TRBJ2-2; D might be TRBD2 (5 bases). Trimming took 4 bases from V and 6 from J, leaving 12 bases between them. This CDR3 has 14 residues. Germline loops: CDR1 SGHAT, CDR2 FQNNGV. For the CDR3, the DNA is TGTGCCAGCAGCTCTCGGGATGCCCCCGGGGAGCTGTTTTTT. Protein: CASSSRDAPGELFF.

The rearrangement links TRBV6-5 to TRBJ2-3; tentative D call: TRBD2 (6 bases). CDR3 length: 16 amino acids. Trimming removed 0 bases at V and 0 bases at J, with 10 bases between. CDR1 is MNHEY and CDR2 is SVGAGI in the germline V gene. Written as DNA, the CDR3 is TGTGCCAGCAGTTACTCTGGCGGGACGAGCACAGATACGCAGTATTTT. This gives the protein CASSYSGGTSTDTQYF.

The chain combines TRBV6-5 with TRBJ1-2; tentatively, D is TRBD1 (6 bases). CDR1 and CDR2 (germline): MNHEY, SVGAGI. V shed 4 bases and J shed 7 bases, with 10 bases lying between them. The CDR3 length is 12 residues. This CDR3 reads CASSLTGFGYTF. Written as DNA, the CDR3 is TGTGCCAGCAGTTTAACAGGGTTTGGCTACACCTTC.

V is TRBV11-2 and J is TRBJ2-2; D uncertain. Germline values: CDR1 SGHAT, CDR2 FQNNGV. The CDR3 has 17 residues. Trimming removed 1 base from V and 4 bases from J, with 16 bases in between. CDR3 loop: CASSLVGRAYVTGELFF. The CDR3 DNA follows: TGTGCCAGCAGCTTAGTTGGCCGAGCCTATGTCACCGGGGAGCTGTTTTTT. The complete variable domain, with remaining parts taken from reference TRBV11-2 and TRBJ2-2, reads EAGVAQSPRYKIIEKRQSVAFWCNPISGHATLYWYQQILGQGPKLLIQFQNNGVVDDSQLPKDRFSAERLKGVDSTLKIQPAKLEDSAVYLCASSLVGRAYVTGELFFGEGSRLTVL.

J is TRBJ1-1 and V is TRBV13; 7 nucleotides align to TRBD1. Germline V gives CDR1 PRHDT, CDR2 FYEKMQ (reference sequence). The ends lost 1 base at V and 4 bases at J; junction bases unmatched: 12. The CDR3 is made up of 17 amino acids. For the CDR3, the DNA is TGTGCCAGCAGCTTAGACCGGACAGGAATTGTGATCACTGAAGCTTTCTTT. Protein product: CASSLDRTGIVITEAFF.

This clone was observed a single time. The chain links TRBV6-1 to TRBJ2-3, with 11 bases identical to TRBD2. After removal of 1 base from V and 4 bases from J, the junction contained 10 bases not matched to a gene. The germline V gene encodes CDR1 MNHNS and CDR2 SASEGT. The CDR3 contains 18 residues. As DNA, the CDR3 is TGTGCCAGCAGTGAAGTGGGATTTACTAGCGGGAGTGCAGATACGCAGTATTTT. This sequence encodes CASSEVGFTSGSADTQYF.

The chain joins TRBV29-1 to TRBJ2-3; 8 bases align to TRBD2. The CDR3 is 16 amino acids. V lost 2 bases and J lost 2; bases outside the gene matches: 9. The germline CDR1 and CDR2 sequences are SQVTM and ANQGSEA. CDR3 region: CSVEHPAGAYTDTQYF. The CDR3 DNA reads TGCAGCGTTGAACATCCAGCGGGAGCCTACACAGATACGCAGTATTTT.

This sequence joins TRBV27 and TRBJ2-1; 7 nucleotides agree with TRBD2. Germline CDR1 MNHEY, CDR2 SMNVEV (reference sequence). The ends lost 6 bases at V and 2 bases at J; junction bases unmatched: 7. The CDR3 length is 15 residues. This CDR3 is CASRSWRETYNEQFF. The CDR3 DNA is TGTGCCAGCAGGTCTTGGCGGGAGACCTACAATGAGCAGTTCTTC.

The rearrangement joins TRBV7-3 to TRBJ2-5; TRBD1 aligns across 11 bases. V dropped 3 bases and J dropped 5; count of bases not matched to a gene: 2. Germline V gene data show CDR1 as SGHTA and CDR2 as FQGTGA. The CDR3 is 14 residues long. CDR3 bases: TGTGCCAGCAGCTTCGGACAGGGGGCGGAGACCCAGTACTTC. It yields the protein CASSFGQGAETQYF.

The chain links TRBV28 to TRBJ2-3; the D gene is possibly TRBD1 (6 bases). Germline CDR1 MDHEN, CDR2 SYDVKM. Trimming took off 3 bases at V and 0 bases at J, with 10 bases between the two ends. This CDR3 has 15 residues. CDR3 loop: CASSFRTASTDTQYF. The CDR3 nucleotides read TGTGCCAGCAGTTTCCGGACAGCGAGCACAGATACGCAGTATTTT.

This chain links TRBV27 with TRBJ2-7, with unresolved D. The CDR3 has 14 amino acids. Germline CDR1 MNHEY, CDR2 SMNVEV (reference sequence). V gave up 2 bases and J gave up 3 bases, with 11 bases separating them. Written as DNA, the CDR3 is TGTGCCAGCAGTTTAGGCGGAGAATTCTACGAGCAGTACTTC. Translated, it gives CASSLGGEFYEQYF.

The chain uses TRBV5-1 and TRBJ2-7; the D gene could be TRBD1 or TRBD2 (5 bases each). V lost 1 base to trimming and J lost 0 bases, with 17 bases between them. Germline V gene data show CDR1 as SGHRS and CDR2 as YFSETQ. The CDR3 contains 17 residues. The CDR3 nucleotides read TGCGCCAGCAGCTTGTCGCCCGGGGCGGAGCCCTCCTACGAGCAGTACTTC. Protein: CASSLSPGAEPSYEQYF.

The rearrangement uses TRBV7-2 and TRBJ2-7; TRBD1 matches at 7 bases. The CDR3 totals 14 residues. The J segment lost 2 bases and the V segment lost 4 bases, leaving 5 bases of the junction unmatched. Germline V gives CDR1 SGHTA, CDR2 FQGNSA. Here the CDR3 DNA reads TGTGCCAGCAGCTCACAGGGGTCAGCCTACGAGCAGTACTTC. It specifies CASSSQGSAYEQYF. Full variable domain (rest looked up from reference TRBV7-2 and TRBJ2-7): GAGVSQSPSNKVTEKGKDVELRCDPISGHTALYWYRQSLGQGLEFLIYFQGNSAPDKSGLPSDRFSAERTGGSVSTLTIQRTQQEDSAVYLCASSSQGSAYEQYFGPGTRLTVT.

The CDR3 region has the DNA TGTGCCAGCAGCTTAGAGTGGTCGGCGAACTATGGCTACACCTTC. Its translation is CASSLEWSANYGYTF. The genes are TRBV7-2 and TRBJ1-2; no clear D. The germline V gene encodes CDR1 SGHTA and CDR2 FQGNSA. The CDR3 has 15 residues. The V and J ends lost 1 base and 2 bases respectively, with 11 bases between them. Full variable domain (remainder filled in from reference TRBV7-2 and TRBJ1-2): GAGVSQSPSNKVTEKGKDVELRCDPISGHTALYWYRQSLGQGLEFLIYFQGNSAPDKSGLPSDRFSAERTGGSVSTLTIQRTQQEDSAVYLCASSLEWSANYGYTFGSGTRLTVV.

This chain uses TRBV5-5 with TRBJ2-3; tentative D call: TRBD1 (6 bases). Trimming shortened V by 5 bases and J by 6 bases, and 16 bases separated the two germline ends. The germline V gene has CDR1 SGHKS and CDR2 YYEKEE (reference sequence). The CDR3 is made up of 14 amino acids. CDR3 nucleotides: TGTGCCAGCAGAGTCGGCAGGGGATCGGATACGCAGTATTTT. It specifies CASRVGRGSDTQYF. Full variable domain (remainder filled in from reference TRBV5-5 and TRBJ2-3): DAGVTQSPTHLIKTRGQQVTLRCSPISGHKSVSWYQQVLGQGPQFIFQYYEKEERGRGNFPDRFSARQFPNYSSELNVNALLLGDSALYLCASRVGRGSDTQYFGPGTRLTVL.

The genes are TRBV7-9 and TRBJ2-1; 9 positions agree with TRBD2. J gave up 4 bases and V 1 base, and 2 bases lay outside the gene matches. The germline CDR1 and CDR2 sequences are SEHNR and FQNEAQ (reference sequence). The length of the CDR3 is 15 residues. The CDR3 loop is CASSLGSGSYNEQFF. The CDR3 nucleotides are TGTGCCAGCAGCTTAGGTAGCGGGAGTTACAATGAGCAGTTCTTC.

The CDR3 loop is CASSETSGMVYEQFF. In DNA form, the CDR3 reads TGTGCCAGCAGTGAGACTAGCGGGATGGTCTATGAGCAGTTCTTC. The gene calls are TRBV6-4 and TRBJ2-1, with 11 bases lining up with TRBD2. Germline loops: CDR1 MRHNA, CDR2 SNTAGT. J was trimmed by 8 bases and V by 3 bases; bases with no gene match: 6. This CDR3 has 15 amino acids.